The sequence of this TCR beta chain was determined in a study of cytomegalovirus exposure and HLA in healthy donors. J was trimmed by 6 bases and V by 3 bases; bases with no gene match: 9. The CDR3 is made up of 16 amino acids. Germline assignment: CDR1 MRHNA and CDR2 SNTAGT. Vbeta (60) and Jbeta (13) primers were used in the PCR. This table comes from immunoSEQ multiplex PCR, and its TCRdb copy is limited to in-frame clones, with some not included. The data contain about 150,000 clones, 80% of them seen just once; the ten biggest clones take up 6.3%. The source of this sequence is a male donor in good health and CMV-seropositive. The J gene is TRBJ2-3, the V gene TRBV6-4; 10 bases map to TRBD2. The sequenced material came from PBMCs. CDR3 sequence reads: CASSDSPAGGTDTQYF. CDR3 nucleotides: TGTGCCAGCAGTGATAGCCCAGCGGGAGGGACGGATACGCAGTATTTT.